One sample yielded the 15 T cell receptor beta chains listed below, sequenced in a study of blood T cell repertoires in COVID-19. Sequenced by immunoSEQ multiplex PCR; TCRdb stores in-frame clones only, minus some. The sample contains some 97,000 clones, roughly 92% of which appear only once. The specimen was peripheral blood. All receptors come from a man in his forties or fifties with active COVID-19.

This sequence joins TRBV5-1 and TRBJ1-2, with no clear D. Germline loops: CDR1 SGHRS, CDR2 YFSETQ. The CDR3 has 13 residues. V was shortened by 1 base and J by 8 bases, with 12 bases between the two germline ends. CDR3 sequence reads: CASSLFRHRGYTF. DNA for the CDR3: TGCGCCAGCAGCTTGTTCAGGCATCGGGGCTACACCTTC.

This chain links TRBV7-8 with TRBJ1-2; D is uncertain. This CDR3 has 14 residues. The germline gives CDR1 SGHVS, CDR2 FQNEAQ. V lost 5 bases to trimming and J lost 6 bases, with 16 bases between them. CDR3 coding DNA: TGTGCCAGCAGCCCACGACATCGTAGAAATGGCTACACCTTC. Translation: CASSPRHRRNGYTF. The entire variable domain, with the rest obtained from reference TRBV7-8 and TRBJ1-2, is as follows: GAGVSQSPRYKVAKRGQDVALRCDPISGHVSLFWYQQALGQGPEFLTYFQNEAQLDKSGLPSDRFFAERPEGSVSTLKIQRTQQEDSAVYLCASSPRHRRNGYTFGSGTRLTVV.

CDR3 residues: CASSLERQGGGYTF. The DNA of the CDR3 is TGTGCCAGCAGCTTAGAAAGACAGGGGGGTGGCTACACCTTC. The chain employs TRBV11-2 and TRBJ1-2; 9 bases align to TRBD1. V lost 0 bases, J lost 7 bases, and 3 bases stayed unmatched. This CDR3 is 14 amino acids long. Germline lookup yields CDR1 SGHAT and CDR2 FQNNGV.

This clone was seen only a few times. CDR3 amino acids: CASSSRGAGANTGELFF. In DNA, the CDR3 is TGTGCCAGCAGCTCGAGAGGAGCGGGGGCGAACACCGGGGAGCTGTTTTTT. V usage is TRBV7-8 and J usage is TRBJ2-2, with 8 bases lining up with TRBD2. Germline V CDR1 and CDR2: SGHVS, FQNEAQ. The CDR3 contains 17 residues. V was pared by 4 bases and J by 0 bases, with 7 bases of the junction left unmatched.

This rearrangement joins TRBV7-9 to TRBJ2-1; TRBD2 is a possible D gene (5 bases). The V end was cut by 5 bases, the J end by 5 bases, with 10 bases between. The CDR3 loop spans 13 amino acids. Germline V lookup: CDR1 SEHNR, CDR2 FQNEAQ (reference sequence). CDR3 nucleotides: TGTGCCAGCAGCCCGGACGGGAACAATGAGCAGTTCTTC. Its translation: CASSPDGNNEQFF.

J is TRBJ1-2 and V is TRBV18, with 7 bases that match TRBD1. There are 14 residues in the CDR3. Germline V gene data show CDR1 as KGHSH and CDR2 as LQKENI. J gave up 3 bases and V 4 bases, and 5 bases lay outside the gene matches. The DNA of the CDR3 is TGTGCCAGCTCACTGGGACAGCGCGACTATGGCTACACCTTC. It encodes CASSLGQRDYGYTF. Filled out from reference TRBV18 and TRBJ1-2, the complete variable domain reads NAGVMQNPRHLVRRRGQEARLRCSPMKGHSHVYWYRQLPEEGLKFMVYLQKENIIDESGMPKERFSAEFPKEGPSILRIQQVVRGDSAAYFCASSLGQRDYGYTFGSGTRLTVV.

The chain is built from TRBV5-1 and TRBJ1-1, with no clear D. CDR1 SGHRS and CDR2 YFSETQ come from the germline V gene. V gave up 4 bases and J gave up 0 bases, with 7 bases separating them. This CDR3 has 13 amino acids. The CDR3 DNA is TGCGCCAGCAGCGAATACATGAACACTGAAGCTTTCTTT. The encoded protein is CASSEYMNTEAFF.

This clone is a singleton in its sample. The rearrangement joins TRBV9 to TRBJ1-2; TRBD1 aligns across 9 bases. The CDR3 is made up of 15 amino acids. Germline lookup yields CDR1 SGDLS and CDR2 YYNGEE. V lost 4 bases and J lost 1; bases outside the gene matches: 5. As DNA, the CDR3 is TGTGCCAGCAGCAAGGGACAGGGAAGTAACTATGGCTACACCTTC. Protein product: CASSKGQGSNYGYTF.

The V gene is TRBV19, the J gene TRBJ1-2, with 7 nucleotides matching TRBD1. V shed 7 bases and J 1 base; nucleotides not matched to a gene: 6. The CDR3 is 14 amino acids. The germline V gene has CDR1 LNHDA and CDR2 SQIVND (reference sequence). Here the CDR3 DNA reads TGTGCCAGTATCGGGACAGTCGTTAACTATGGCTACACCTTC. This encodes CASIGTVVNYGYTF.

This clone is a singleton in its sample. The chain combines TRBV29-1 with TRBJ1-2; D gene ambiguous. The CDR3 extends over 13 amino acids. Germline V CDR1 and CDR2: SQVTM, ANQGSEA. V shed 3 bases and J shed 6 bases, with 14 bases lying between them. The CDR3 reads CSVEWAGAHGYTF. CDR3 in DNA: TGCAGCGTTGAGTGGGCAGGTGCTCATGGCTACACCTTC.

This clone came up a few times. V is TRBV7-2 and J is TRBJ2-3, with D possibly TRBD2 on 5 matching bases. Germline loops: CDR1 SGHTA, CDR2 FQGNSA. This CDR3 is built from 13 residues. V lost 4 bases and J 9 bases, leaving 14 bases between the germline ends. CDR3 loop: CASSYGIVATQYF. The CDR3 DNA follows: TGTGCCAGCAGCTACGGGATAGTAGCGACGCAGTATTTT.

Worth noting for this clone: One end of the junction is discordant with germline, which a read error may explain. The chain uses TRBV3-1 (or the pseudogene TRBV3-2) and TRBJ1-1, with no clear D. Looked up from germline, CDR1 is LGHDT and CDR2 is YNNKEL (reference sequence). The CDR3 is 11 amino acids. CDR3: CASSQGQAFYF. The CDR3 DNA reads as TGTGCCAGCAGCCAAGGGCAGGCGTTCTACTTT.

V usage is TRBV2 and J usage is TRBJ1-1, with D perhaps TRBD1 (5 bases). The CDR3 contains 13 residues. The V gene lost 6 bases and the J gene lost 0 bases, with 8 bases spanning the gap. Germline V CDR1 and CDR2: SNHLY, FYNNEI. Here the CDR3 reads CASRRDLNTEAFF. In nucleotides, the CDR3 is TGTGCCAGCAGGCGGGACCTGAACACTGAAGCTTTCTTT.

This chain uses TRBV7-6 with TRBJ1-6, with D possibly being TRBD1 (6 bases). V lost 1 base, J lost 6 bases, and 10 bases lay in between. The CDR3 covers 15 residues. Germline CDR1 reads SGHVS; CDR2 reads FNYEAQ. DNA of the CDR3: TGTGCCAGCAGCTTAGACAGGGCGTCTAATTCACCCCTCCACTTT. Translating gives CASSLDRASNSPLHF.

The chain has TRBV6-5 and TRBJ2-1; D is possibly TRBD1 (5 bases). V was pared by 6 bases and J by 0 bases, with 12 bases between. This CDR3 spans 15 amino acids. Germline CDR1 MNHEY, CDR2 SVGAGI. CDR3 sequence (DNA): TGTGCCAGCAGAAACAGGTTAAGCTCCTACAATGAGCAGTTCTTC. This encodes CASRNRLSSYNEQFF.